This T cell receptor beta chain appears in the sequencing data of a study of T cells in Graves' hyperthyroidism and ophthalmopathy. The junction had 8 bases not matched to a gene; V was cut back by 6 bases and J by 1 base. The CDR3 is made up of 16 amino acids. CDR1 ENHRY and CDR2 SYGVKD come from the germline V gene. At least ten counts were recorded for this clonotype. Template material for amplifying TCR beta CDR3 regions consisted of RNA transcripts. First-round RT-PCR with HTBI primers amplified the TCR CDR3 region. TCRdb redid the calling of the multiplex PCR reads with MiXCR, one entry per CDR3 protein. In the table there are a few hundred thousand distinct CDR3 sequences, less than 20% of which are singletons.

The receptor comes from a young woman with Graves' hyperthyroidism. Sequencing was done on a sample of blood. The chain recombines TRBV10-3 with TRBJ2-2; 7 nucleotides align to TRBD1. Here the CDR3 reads CAISWTGTVNTGELFF. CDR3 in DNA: TGTGCCATCAGCTGGACCGGGACAGTGAACACCGGGGAGCTGTTTTTT.